This T cell receptor (beta chain) was obtained from a study of graft-versus-host responses after intestinal transplantation. The overall study: Each recipient received a multivisceral, liver-intestinal, or isolated intestinal graft. All recipients were given anti-thymocyte globulin induction, and tacrolimus and steroids were then administered for around three years. Whole-study findings and limits: Researchers found GvH clones in recipient marrow, and some showed up first in ileum or blood. When patients had graft-donor T cell macrochimerism, their allografts held high graft-versus-host to host-versus-graft clonal ratios.

The germline CDR1 and CDR2 sequences are DFQATT and SNEGSKA (reference sequence). The CDR3 spans 10 residues. The ends lost 6 bases at V and 15 bases at J; junction bases unmatched: 7. TCRdb's table, derived via immunoSEQ multiplex PCR, lists solely in-frame clones and lacks some. The data hold 85,000 to 90,000 clones, with around nine tenths observed a single time. As to this clone: Its antigen is not known.

This TCR came from a human donor who received an intestinal transplant. The sample was unstimulated CD4+ T cells sorted from spleen or lymph node cells, taken before intestinal transplant. J is TRBJ2-4 and V is TRBV20-1; 8 nucleotides align to TRBD2. CDR3 sequence reads: CSASSGISYF. The CDR3 DNA sequence: TGCAGTGCCAGTAGCGGGATATCGTACTTC.